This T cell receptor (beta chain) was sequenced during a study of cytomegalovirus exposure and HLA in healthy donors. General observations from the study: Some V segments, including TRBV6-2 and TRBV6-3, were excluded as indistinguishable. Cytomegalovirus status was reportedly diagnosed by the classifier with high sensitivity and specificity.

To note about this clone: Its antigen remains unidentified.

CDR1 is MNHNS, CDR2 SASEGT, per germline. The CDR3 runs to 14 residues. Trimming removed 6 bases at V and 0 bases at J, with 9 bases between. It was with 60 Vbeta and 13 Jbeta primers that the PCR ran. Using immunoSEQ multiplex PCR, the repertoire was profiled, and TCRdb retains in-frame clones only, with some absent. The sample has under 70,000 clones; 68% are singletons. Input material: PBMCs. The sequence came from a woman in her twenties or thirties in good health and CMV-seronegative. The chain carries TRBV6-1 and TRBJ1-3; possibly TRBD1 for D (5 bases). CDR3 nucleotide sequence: TGTGCCAGCAGAGACAGCGTCTCTGGAAACACCATATATTTT. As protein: CASRDSVSGNTIYF.